This T cell receptor (beta chain) was sequenced in a study of beta chain features in type 1 diabetes. Study-wide results and limits: People with Type 1 diabetes carried modestly yet significantly shorter TCRB CDR3s in all four CD4+ subsets. Naive, central memory and Treg TCRB repertoires seemed to resemble each other more closely in patients than they did in healthy donors. The influence of HLA type on TCRB rearrangement stayed undetermined.

Since all of the isolated RNA was reverse transcribed, expressed TCRB transcripts were what got sequenced. For naive, central memory and regulatory T cell samples, reads averaged roughly 3.7 million. The table came from immunoSEQ multiplex PCR; TCRdb's copy has only in-frame clones and leaves some out. The table lists 500,000 to 800,000 clones, roughly 12% of them singletons, with around 0.12% in the top ten. V dropped 6 bases and J dropped 2 bases, with 11 bases sitting between them. Germline V gives CDR1 LNHDA, CDR2 SQIVND (reference sequence). CDR3 size: 15 residues. This clone came up a few times. The antigen is undetermined. Averaging approximately 0.11 L, one heparinised blood draw was given by each donor.

This rearrangement joins TRBV19 to TRBJ2-6; D perhaps matches TRBD1 (5 bases). The receptor was derived from a young man with type 1 diabetes. The specimen was naive CD4+ T cells from blood. In DNA, the CDR3 is TGTGCCAGTAGGACTGGGGCTGCTGGGGCCAACGTCCTGACTTTC. Protein product: CASRTGAAGANVLTF.